This T cell receptor (beta chain) was sequenced during a study of blood T cell repertoires in COVID-19. At the level of the study: PBMCs, B-cell-depleted T cells, or T cells were the source of the cDNA or gDNA that made up the material.

Method: immunoSEQ multiplex PCR; TCRdb's copy keeps in-frame clones and lacks some. The repertoire holds about 300,000 clones, with about 87% as singletons. J gave up 2 bases and V 0 bases, and 1 base lay outside the gene matches. Germline loops: CDR1 SGHNT, CDR2 YENEEA. The CDR3 has 15 residues. The V call is TRBV11-3, the J call TRBJ2-1; 7 bases are a match to TRBD2. This receptor was obtained from a woman aged 25 to 39 who had recovered from COVID-19. Source material: peripheral blood. This CDR3 is CASSLEGGAYNEQFF. The CDR3 DNA reads as TGTGCCAGCAGCTTAGAGGGGGGGGCCTACAATGAGCAGTTCTTC.